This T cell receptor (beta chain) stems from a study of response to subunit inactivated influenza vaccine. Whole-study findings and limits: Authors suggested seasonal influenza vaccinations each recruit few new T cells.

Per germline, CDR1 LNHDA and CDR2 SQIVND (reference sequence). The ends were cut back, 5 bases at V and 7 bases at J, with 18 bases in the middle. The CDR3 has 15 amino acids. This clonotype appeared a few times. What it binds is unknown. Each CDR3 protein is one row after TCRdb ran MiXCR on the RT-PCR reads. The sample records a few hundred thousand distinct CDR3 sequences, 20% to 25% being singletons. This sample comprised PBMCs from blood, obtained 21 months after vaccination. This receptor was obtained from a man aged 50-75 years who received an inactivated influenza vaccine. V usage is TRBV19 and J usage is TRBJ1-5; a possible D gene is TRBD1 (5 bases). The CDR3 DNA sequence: TGTGCCAGTAGTGCCGGGGACCTTTATATCCAGCCCCAGCATTTT. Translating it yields CASSAGDLYIQPQHF.